This record covers a single T cell receptor (beta chain). This sample stems from a study of blood T cell repertoires in COVID-19. Study in general: PBMCs, B-cell-depleted T cells, or T cells provided the cDNA or gDNA that made up the material.

The J segment lost 2 bases and the V segment lost 6 bases, leaving 9 bases of the junction unmatched. The CDR3 extends over 15 amino acids. Germline CDR1 is MDHEN and CDR2 is SYDVKM. The data were produced by immunoSEQ multiplex PCR, yet TCRdb's version contains in-frame clones alone and is incomplete. The sample lists approximately 150,000 clones; 75% to 90% were seen once. The receptor's source is a man aged 80 or over with acute or convalescent COVID-19. This sequence joins TRBV28 and TRBJ1-2; 7 bases agree with TRBD1. Material for sequencing was peripheral blood. The CDR3 DNA is TGTGCCAGCAGAAGGCAGGGGGGTGAGAACTATGGCTACACCTTC. This translates into CASRRQGGENYGYTF.